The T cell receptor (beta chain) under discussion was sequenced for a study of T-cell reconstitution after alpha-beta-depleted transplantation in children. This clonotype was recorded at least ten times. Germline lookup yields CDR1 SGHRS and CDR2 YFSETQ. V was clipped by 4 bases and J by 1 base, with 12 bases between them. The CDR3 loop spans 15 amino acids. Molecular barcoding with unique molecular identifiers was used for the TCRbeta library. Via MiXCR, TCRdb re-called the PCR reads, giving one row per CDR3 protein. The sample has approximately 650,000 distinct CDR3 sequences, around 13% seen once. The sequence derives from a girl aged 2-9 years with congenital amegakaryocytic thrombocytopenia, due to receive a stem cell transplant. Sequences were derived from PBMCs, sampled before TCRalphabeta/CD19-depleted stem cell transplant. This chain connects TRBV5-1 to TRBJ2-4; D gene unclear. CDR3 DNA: TGCGCCAGCAGCCGAGGAGATGCGGCCAAAAACATTCAGTACTTC. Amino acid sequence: CASSRGDAAKNIQYF.